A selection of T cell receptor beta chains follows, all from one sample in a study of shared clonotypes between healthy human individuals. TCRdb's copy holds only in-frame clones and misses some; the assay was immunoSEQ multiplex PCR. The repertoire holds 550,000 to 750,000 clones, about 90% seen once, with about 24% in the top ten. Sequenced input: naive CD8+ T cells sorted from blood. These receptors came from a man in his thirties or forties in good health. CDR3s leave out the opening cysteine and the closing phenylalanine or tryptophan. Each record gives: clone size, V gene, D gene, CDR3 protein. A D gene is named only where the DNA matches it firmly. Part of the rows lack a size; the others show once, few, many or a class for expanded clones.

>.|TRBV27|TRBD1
ASSVLGTGKIYEQY
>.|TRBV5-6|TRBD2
ASSLETSGTYEQY
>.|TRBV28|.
ASRPRQSSYEQY
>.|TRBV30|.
AWSALSQETQY
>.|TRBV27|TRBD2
ASRASGRMADTQY
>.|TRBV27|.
ASRSDNQVYNEQF
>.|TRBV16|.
ASSQRDPLRYEQY
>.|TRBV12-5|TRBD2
ASGPGLGQAETQY
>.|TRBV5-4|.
ASRWVGGDVDTQY
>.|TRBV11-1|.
ASRREDNYGYT
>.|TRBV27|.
ASSSTAYSNQPQH
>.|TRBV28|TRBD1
ASSPQLWGDRGMWAF
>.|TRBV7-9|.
ASSSTRNSYNEQF
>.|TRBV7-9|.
ASSLPGGANQPQH
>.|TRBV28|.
ASSLWPETQY
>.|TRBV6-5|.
ASSYSRGYTEAF
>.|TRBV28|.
ASRGIQSNEQF
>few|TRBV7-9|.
ASSHREENTEAF
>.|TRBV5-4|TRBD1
ASSLGSSSLIGTGGNAF
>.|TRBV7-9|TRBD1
ASSLTVRGPGELF
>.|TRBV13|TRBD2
ASSPPSGRGDEQF
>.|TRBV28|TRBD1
ASSPTGLYEQY
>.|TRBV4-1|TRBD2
ASSQGQRLAGITDTQY
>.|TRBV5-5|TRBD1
ASSLWTGNTGELF
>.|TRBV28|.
ASSLDGVPDTQY
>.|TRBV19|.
ASSILVFTDTQY
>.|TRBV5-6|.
ASSLDGAEIYNEQF
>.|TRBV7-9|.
ASSLGGQPQH
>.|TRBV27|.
ASGFSWQPQH
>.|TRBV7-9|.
ASSSTRDTPRADNEKLF
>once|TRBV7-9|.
ASSSDLYEQY
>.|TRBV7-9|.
ASSSALELVGETQY
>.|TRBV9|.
ASSVRDGYEQY
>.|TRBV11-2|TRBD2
ASSFLVSGATTDTQY
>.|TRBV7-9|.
ASSQGTYEQY
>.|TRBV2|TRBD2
ASSARLAGIVDEQF
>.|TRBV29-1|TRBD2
SVRLAGEGGPEDTQY
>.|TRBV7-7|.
ASSLGMRWSEQF
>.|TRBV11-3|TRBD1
ASSRTRQGSQETQY
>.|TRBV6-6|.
ASSFDMYEQY
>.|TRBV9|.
ASSVPPQISRDGYT
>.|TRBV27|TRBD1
ASRLGQGAEGYT
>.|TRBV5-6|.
ASSLGPEQF
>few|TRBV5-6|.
ASSPIDTPNEQF
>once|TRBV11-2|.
ASSQRLGSYEQY
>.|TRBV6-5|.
ASSYREENEQF
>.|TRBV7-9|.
ASSPQTVGTDTQY
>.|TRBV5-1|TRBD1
ASSRPGTGVSTDTQY
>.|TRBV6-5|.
ASSSQGLTEAF
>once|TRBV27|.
ASSPSDSSEQF
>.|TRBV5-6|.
ASSLSAIAYEQY
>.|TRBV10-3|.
AISEYNYEQY
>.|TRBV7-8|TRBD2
ASSLAGPSVEQF
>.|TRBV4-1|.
ASSQPDRTGELF
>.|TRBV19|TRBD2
ASKLLESGSGMAGELF